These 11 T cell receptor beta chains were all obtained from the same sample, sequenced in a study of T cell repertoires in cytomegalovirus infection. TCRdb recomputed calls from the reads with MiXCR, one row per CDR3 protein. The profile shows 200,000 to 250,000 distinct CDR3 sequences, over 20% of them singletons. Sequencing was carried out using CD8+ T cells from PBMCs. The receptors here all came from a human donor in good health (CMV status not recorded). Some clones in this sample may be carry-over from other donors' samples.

This CDR3 is CASSSLGRGNTEAFF. The CDR3 nucleotides are TGTGCCAGCAGCTCCCTAGGTCGGGGCAACACTGAAGCTTTCTTT. This rearrangement joins TRBV7-9 to TRBJ1-1; tentatively, D is TRBD1 (5 bases). Trimming pared 4 bases from V and 2 bases from J, leaving 14 bases between. The CDR3 has 15 amino acids. Per germline, CDR1 SEHNR and CDR2 FQNEAQ (reference sequence).

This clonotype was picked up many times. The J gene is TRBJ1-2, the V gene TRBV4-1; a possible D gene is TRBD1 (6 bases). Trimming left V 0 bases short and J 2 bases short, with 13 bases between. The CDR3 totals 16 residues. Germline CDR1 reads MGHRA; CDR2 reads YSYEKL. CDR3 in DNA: TGCGCCAGCAGCCAAGAACCCCGGGACACCAACTATGGCTACACCTTC. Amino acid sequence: CASSQEPRDTNYGYTF.

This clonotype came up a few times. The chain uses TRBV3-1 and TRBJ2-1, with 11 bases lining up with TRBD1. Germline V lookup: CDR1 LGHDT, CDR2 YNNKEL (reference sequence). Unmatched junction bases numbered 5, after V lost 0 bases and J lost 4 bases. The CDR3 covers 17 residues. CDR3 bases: TGTGCCAGCAGCCAAGAGTGGGGGACAGGGGGATACAATGAGCAGTTCTTC. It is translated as CASSQEWGTGGYNEQFF.

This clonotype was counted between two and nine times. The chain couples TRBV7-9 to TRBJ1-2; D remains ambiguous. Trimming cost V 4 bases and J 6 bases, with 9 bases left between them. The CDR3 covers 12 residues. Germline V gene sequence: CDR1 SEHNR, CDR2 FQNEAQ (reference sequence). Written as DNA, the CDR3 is TGTGCCAGCAGCTCGGCGCTGAATGGCTACACCTTC. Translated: CASSSALNGYTF. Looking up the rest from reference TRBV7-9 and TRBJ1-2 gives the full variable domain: DTGVSQNPRHKITKRGQNVTFRCDPISEHNRLYWYRQTLGQGPEFLTYFQNEAQLEKSRLLSDRFSAERPKGSFSTLEIQRTEQGDSAMYLCASSSALNGYTFGSGTRLTVV.

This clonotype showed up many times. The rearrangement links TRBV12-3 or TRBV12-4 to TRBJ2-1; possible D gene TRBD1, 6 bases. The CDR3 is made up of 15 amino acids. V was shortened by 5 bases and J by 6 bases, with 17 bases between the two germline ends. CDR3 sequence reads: CASSNPGKGVNEQFF. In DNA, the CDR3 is TGTGCCAGCAGTAATCCGGGAAAGGGGGTCAATGAGCAGTTCTTC.

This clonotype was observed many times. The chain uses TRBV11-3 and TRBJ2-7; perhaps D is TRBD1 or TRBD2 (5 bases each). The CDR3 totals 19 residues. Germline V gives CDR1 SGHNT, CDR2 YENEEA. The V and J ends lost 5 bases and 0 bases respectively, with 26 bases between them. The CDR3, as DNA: TGTGCCAGCAGCGCAACCCTCCGGGGCCCGGGGTTTGGCTCCTACGAGCAGTACTTC. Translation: CASSATLRGPGFGSYEQYF.

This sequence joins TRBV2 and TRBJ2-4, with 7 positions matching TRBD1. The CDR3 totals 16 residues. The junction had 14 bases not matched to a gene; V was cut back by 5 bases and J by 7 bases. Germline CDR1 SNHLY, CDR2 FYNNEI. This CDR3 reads CASSFLRGQGPNIQYF. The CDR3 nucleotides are TGTGCCAGCAGTTTTCTTAGGGGGCAAGGTCCCAACATTCAGTACTTC.

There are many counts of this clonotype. CDR3 nucleotide sequence: TGTGCCAGCAGCCTCCGGGACCTGAGCTACAATGAGCAGTTCTTC. Its protein product is CASSLRDLSYNEQFF. The V gene is TRBV6-2 or TRBV6-3, the J gene TRBJ2-1; D might be TRBD1 or TRBD2, each matching 5 bases. The V end was cut by 6 bases, the J end by 3 bases, with 15 bases between. This CDR3 has 15 amino acids. Per germline, CDR1 MNHEY and CDR2 SVGEGT.

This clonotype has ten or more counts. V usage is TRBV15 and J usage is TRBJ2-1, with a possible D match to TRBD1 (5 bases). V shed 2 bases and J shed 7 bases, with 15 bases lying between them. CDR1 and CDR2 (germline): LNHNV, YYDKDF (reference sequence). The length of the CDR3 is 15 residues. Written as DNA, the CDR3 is TGTGCCACCAGCAGACTCGGTGGGGCCAATAATGAGCAGTTCTTC. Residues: CATSRLGGANNEQFF.

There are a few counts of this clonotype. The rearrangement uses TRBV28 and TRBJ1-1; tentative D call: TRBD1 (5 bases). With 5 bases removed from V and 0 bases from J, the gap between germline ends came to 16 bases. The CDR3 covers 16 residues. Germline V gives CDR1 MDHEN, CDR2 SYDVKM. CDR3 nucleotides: TGTGCCAGCAGTAGTCAGGGTGCGACCCTGAACACTGAAGCTTTCTTT. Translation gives CASSSQGATLNTEAFF.

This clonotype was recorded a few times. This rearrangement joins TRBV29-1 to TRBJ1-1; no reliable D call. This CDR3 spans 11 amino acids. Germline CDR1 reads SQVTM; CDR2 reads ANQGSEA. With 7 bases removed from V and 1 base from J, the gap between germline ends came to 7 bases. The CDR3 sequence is CSAIGNTEAFF. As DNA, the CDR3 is TGCAGCGCCATAGGGAACACTGAAGCTTTCTTT.